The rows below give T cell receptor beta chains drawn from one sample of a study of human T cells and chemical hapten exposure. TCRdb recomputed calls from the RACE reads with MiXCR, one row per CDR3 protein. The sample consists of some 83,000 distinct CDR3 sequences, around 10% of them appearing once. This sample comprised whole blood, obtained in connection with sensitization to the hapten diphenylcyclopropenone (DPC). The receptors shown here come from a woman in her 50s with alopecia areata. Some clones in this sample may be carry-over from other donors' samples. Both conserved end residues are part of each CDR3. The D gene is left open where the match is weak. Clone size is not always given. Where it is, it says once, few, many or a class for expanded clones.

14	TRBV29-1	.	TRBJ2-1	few	TGCAGCGTTGTAGCGGCAAAAGGCCACAATGAGCAGTTCTTC	CSVVAAKGHNEQFF
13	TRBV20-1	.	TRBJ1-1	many	TGCAGTGCTCCGGGGCCCCTTAACACTGAAGCTTTCTTT	CSAPGPLNTEAFF
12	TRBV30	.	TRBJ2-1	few	TGTGCCTGGAGTCCCACAATGAATGAGCAGTTCTTC	CAWSPTMNEQFF
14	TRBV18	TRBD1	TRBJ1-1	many	TGTGCCAGCTCACCAGACAGGGGAATTAATGAAGCTTTCTTT	CASSPDRGINEAFF
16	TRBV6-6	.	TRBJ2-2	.	TGTGCCAGCAGTTACAAGAGCGGTTCGAACACCGGGGAGCTGTTTTTT	CASSYKSGSNTGELFF
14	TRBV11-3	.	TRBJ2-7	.	TGTGCCAGCAGCTTCGGACGGGGAAACTCCGAGCAGTACTTC	CASSFGRGNSEQYF
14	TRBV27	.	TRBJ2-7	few	TGTGCCAGCAGTTTATCAAGGCCCGAGGACGAGCAGTACTTC	CASSLSRPEDEQYF
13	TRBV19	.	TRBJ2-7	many	TGTGCCACTCAAGGAGTGTACTCCTACGAGCAGTACTTC	CATQGVYSYEQYF
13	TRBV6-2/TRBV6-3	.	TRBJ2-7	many	TGTGCCAGCGGACTTGCCAATAACTACGAGCAGTACTTC	CASGLANNYEQYF
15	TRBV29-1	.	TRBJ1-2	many	TGCAGCGTTGAAAGCGCGCAGGGCCACTTCTATGGCTACACCTTC	CSVESAQGHFYGYTF
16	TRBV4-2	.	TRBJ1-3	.	TGTGCCAGCAGCCCCCAGACGGGAGCTCGAGGACACACCATATATTTT	CASSPQTGARGHTIYF
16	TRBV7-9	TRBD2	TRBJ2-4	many	TGTGCCAGCAGCTCAACAGCGGGGATCGCCAAAAACATTCAGTACTTC	CASSSTAGIAKNIQYF
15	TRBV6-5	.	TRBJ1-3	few	TGTGCCAGCAGTTACCATAGGGGCTCTGGAAACACCATATATTTT	CASSYHRGSGNTIYF
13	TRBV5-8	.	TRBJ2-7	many	TGTGCCAGCAGCTCTTACTTGGACTACGAGCAGTACTTC	CASSSYLDYEQYF
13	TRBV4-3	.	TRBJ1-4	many	TGCGCCAGCAGCCAAGACCCGAATGAAAAACTGTTTTTT	CASSQDPNEKLFF
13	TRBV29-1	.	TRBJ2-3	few	TGCAGCGCCGACATCTTACTCACAGATACGCAGTATTTT	CSADILLTDTQYF
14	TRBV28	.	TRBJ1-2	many	TGTGCCAGCAGACGGGGCAGGGAGTACTATGGCTACACCTTC	CASRRGREYYGYTF
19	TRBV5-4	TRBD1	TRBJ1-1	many	TGTGCCAGCAGCTTGGCCTGGACAGGGAGAGGGAAGGGAGTCACTGAAGCTTTCTTT	CASSLAWTGRGKGVTEAFF
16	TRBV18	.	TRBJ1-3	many	TGTGCCAGCTCACCTACCGTGGGAGTCTCTGGAAACACCATATATTTT	CASSPTVGVSGNTIYF
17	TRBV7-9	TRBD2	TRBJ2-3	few	TGTGCCAGCAGCTTAAGGACTAGCGGGGGAAGCACAGATACGCAGTATTTT	CASSLRTSGGSTDTQYF
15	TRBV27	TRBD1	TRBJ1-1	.	TGTGCCAGCAGTTTATCGAGAGGGGGCGCGGGTGAAGCTTTCTTT	CASSLSRGGAGEAFF
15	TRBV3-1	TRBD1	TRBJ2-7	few	TGTGCCAGCAGCCCCGGACAGGGATTAAACTACGAGCAGTACTTC	CASSPGQGLNYEQYF
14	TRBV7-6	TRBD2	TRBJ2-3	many	TGTGCCAGCAGCTTACGGGGGGACCCAGATACGCAGTATTTT	CASSLRGDPDTQYF
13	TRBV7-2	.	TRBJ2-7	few	TGTGCCAGCAGCTTAGCGCTCCCCTCTGGGCAGTACTTC	CASSLALPSGQYF
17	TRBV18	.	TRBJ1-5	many	TGTGCCAGCTCACCACTTCCCAGGGGCGGGACCAATCAGCCCCAGCATTTT	CASSPLPRGGTNQPQHF
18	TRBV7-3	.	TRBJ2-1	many	TGTGCCAGCAGCTTAATGCCCATGGGGTGGGCTTCCTACAATGAGCAGTTCTTC	CASSLMPMGWASYNEQFF
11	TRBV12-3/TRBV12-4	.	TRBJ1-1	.	TGTGCCAGCAGTCGAAGAGGGTTATCTTTCTTT	CASSRRGLSFF
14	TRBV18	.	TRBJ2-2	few	TGTGCCAGCTCACCAATAGGGGCCACCGGGGAGCTGTTTTTT	CASSPIGATGELFF
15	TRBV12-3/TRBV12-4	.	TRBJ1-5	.	TGTGCCAGCAGCAGAGGTCCGGACCGCAATCAGCCCCAGCATTTT	CASSRGPDRNQPQHF
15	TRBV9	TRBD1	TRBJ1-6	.	TGTGCCAGCAGCGGGCGGACAGGGACTGATTTACCCCTCCACTTT	CASSGRTGTDLPLHF
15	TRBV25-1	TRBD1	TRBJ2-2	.	TGTGCCAGCAGTGATCGGACAGGTGGGGCCGGGGAGCTGTTTTTT	CASSDRTGGAGELFF
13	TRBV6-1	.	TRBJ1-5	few	TGTGCCAGCAGCCCGACAGATAATCAGCCCCAGCATTTT	CASSPTDNQPQHF
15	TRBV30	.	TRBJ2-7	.	TGTGCCTGGACCGTAGGGACGTCGCGCTCCTACGAGCAGTACTTC	CAWTVGTSRSYEQYF
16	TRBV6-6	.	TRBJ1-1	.	TGTGCCAGCAGCCTACGGGGTGGAGAAACGAACACTGAAGCTTTCTTT	CASSLRGGETNTEAFF
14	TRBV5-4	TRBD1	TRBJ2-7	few	TGTGCCAGCAGCAGGGACAGGGGGCCCTACGAGCAGTACTTC	CASSRDRGPYEQYF
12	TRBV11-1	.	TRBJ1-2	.	TGTGCCAGCAGCCGAGGGGTGGATGGCTACACCTTC	CASSRGVDGYTF
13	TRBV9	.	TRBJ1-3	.	TGTGCCAGCAGCGTACGGACTGGAAACACCATATATTTT	CASSVRTGNTIYF
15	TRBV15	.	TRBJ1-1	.	TGTGCCACCAGCAGAGATCGGGCAGTGAACACTGAAGCTTTCTTT	CATSRDRAVNTEAFF
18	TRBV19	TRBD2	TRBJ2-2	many	TGTGCCAGCCAGTACTCCGGACTAGCGGGAGTACGGGTCGGGGAGCTGTTTTTT	CASQYSGLAGVRVGELFF
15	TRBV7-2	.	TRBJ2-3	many	TGTGCCAGCAGCCTGACACAGCTACCCACAGATACGCAGTATTTT	CASSLTQLPTDTQYF
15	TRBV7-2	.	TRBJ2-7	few	TGTGCCAGCAGCTCAACCGGGACTGACGCCTACGAGCAGTACTTC	CASSSTGTDAYEQYF
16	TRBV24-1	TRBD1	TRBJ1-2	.	TGTGCCACCAGTGATTTTCCGGGACAGGGCCCGTATGGCTACACCTTC	CATSDFPGQGPYGYTF
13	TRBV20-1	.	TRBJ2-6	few	TGCAGTGCTAGAGGGACTGGGGCCAACGTCCTGACTTTC	CSARGTGANVLTF
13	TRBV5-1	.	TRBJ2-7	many	TGCGCCAGCAGCACACCCCGGGCTCTAGAGCAGTACTTC	CASSTPRALEQYF
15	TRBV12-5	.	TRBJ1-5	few	TGTGCTAGTGGCCACGGGACCACGCAAAATCAGCCCCAGCATTTT	CASGHGTTQNQPQHF
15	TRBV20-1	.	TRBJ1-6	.	TGCAGTGCTAGGGTCGGCAGCTCCTATAATTCACCCCTCCACTTT	CSARVGSSYNSPLHF
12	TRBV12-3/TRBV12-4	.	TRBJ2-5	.	TGTGCCAGCAGTTTTAGTCAGGAGACCCAGTACTTC	CASSFSQETQYF
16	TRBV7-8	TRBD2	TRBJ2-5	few	TGTGCCAGCAGCTCCTCGGGGGTAGCGGGAGAAGAGACCCAGTACTTC	CASSSSGVAGEETQYF
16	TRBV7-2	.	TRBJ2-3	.	TGTGCCAGCAGCTTAGTCCCGGGTACCATCACAGATACGCAGTATTTT	CASSLVPGTITDTQYF
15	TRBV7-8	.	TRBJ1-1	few	TGTGCCAGCAGCTTAGCGCAGGGTACCCACACTGAAGCTTTCTTT	CASSLAQGTHTEAFF
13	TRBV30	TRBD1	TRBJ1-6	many	TGTGCCTGGAGGGACAGGTGGGATTCACCCCTCCACTTT	CAWRDRWDSPLHF
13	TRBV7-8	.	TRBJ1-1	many	TGTGCCAGCACCCTCACGGACGGGGGGCTAGCTTTCTTT	CASTLTDGGLAFF
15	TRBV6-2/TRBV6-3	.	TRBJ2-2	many	TGTGCCAGCAGCCCGTGGGTTCGTCGACTCGGGGAGCTGTTTTTT	CASSPWVRRLGELFF
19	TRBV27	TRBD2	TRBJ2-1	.	TGTGCCAGCAGTTTATCCCTTAGTGTAGCGGGGATGACCTACAATGAGCAGTTCTTC	CASSLSLSVAGMTYNEQFF
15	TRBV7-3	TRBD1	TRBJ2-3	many	TGTGCCAGCAGCTCTCCGGGACAGGGTCCCGATACGCAGTATTTT	CASSSPGQGPDTQYF
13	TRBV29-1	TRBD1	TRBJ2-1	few	TGCAGCGTTGAAGTACAGGGGCAGAGGCGGCAGTTCTTC	CSVEVQGQRRQFF
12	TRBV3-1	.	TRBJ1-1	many	TGTGCCAGCAGCCAAGATAGGCAAGAAGCTTTCTTT	CASSQDRQEAFF
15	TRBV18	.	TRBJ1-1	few	TGTGCCAGCTCACCACCGAATTTAGGGACCACTGAAGCTTTCTTT	CASSPPNLGTTEAFF
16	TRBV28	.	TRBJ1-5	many	TGTGCCAGCAGTCCCCCCCGGTCTGTCGGCAATCAGCCCCAGCATTTT	CASSPPRSVGNQPQHF